The next 5 T cell receptor beta chains were all read from a single sample in a study of memory CD4+ T cells and cytomegalovirus serostatus. Data came from immunoSEQ multiplex PCR; TCRdb stores just in-frame clones and leaves some out. The table lists 60,000 to 70,000 clones, about 75% of them singletons. The sort gate was single viable CD3+CD4+CD8-CD45RO+ cells for memory CD4+ T cells. The sample comprised memory CD4+ T cells from blood. These receptors came from an adult in good health and CMV-seropositive.

V and J are TRBV2 and TRBJ2-3; no reliable D call. This CDR3 region has 16 residues. The germline V gene encodes CDR1 SNHLY and CDR2 FYNNEI. Trimming took off 3 bases at V and 4 bases at J, with 17 bases between the two ends. The CDR3 here is CASSELAFLGPDTQYF. For the CDR3, the DNA is TGTGCCAGCAGTGAGTTAGCCTTCCTAGGCCCAGATACGCAGTATTTT.

This CDR3 reads CASSQEDGWGATNEKLFF. The CDR3 nucleotides read TGCGCCAGCAGCCAAGAGGATGGCTGGGGGGCAACTAATGAAAAACTGTTTTTT. The chain links TRBV4-3 to TRBJ1-4, with D possibly matching TRBD1 (5 bases). Trimming shortened V by 0 bases and J by 0 bases, and 14 bases separated the two germline ends. The CDR3 has 18 residues. Germline-derived CDR1 and CDR2 are LGHNA and YSLEER.

A word on this clone: This sequence may be a read error, since a much larger clone differs from it by one base. The chain uses TRBV6-6 and TRBJ1-1; 8 positions agree with TRBD1. The ends lost 4 bases at V and 1 base at J; junction bases unmatched: 2. CDR1 and CDR2 from the germline V gene are MNHNY and SVGAGI (reference sequence). This CDR3 is 14 amino acids long. The CDR3 protein is CASSWGQANTEAFF. Written as DNA, the CDR3 is TGTGCCAGCAGTTGGGGACAGGCGAACACTGAAGCTTTCTTT.

The chain carries TRBV6-1 and TRBJ1-3, with D hard to call. The ends were cut back, 1 base at V and 0 bases at J, with 13 bases in the middle. From germline, CDR1 is MNHNS and CDR2 SASEGT. CDR3 length: 17 amino acids. The chain's CDR3 is CASSEVSFGSSGNTIYF. The CDR3, as DNA: TGTGCCAGCAGTGAAGTATCCTTCGGAAGCTCTGGAAACACCATATATTTT.

This chain joins TRBV6-6 and TRBJ1-4; D not resolved. The V end lost 4 bases, the J end lost 0 bases, and 9 bases lay between the germline ends. Germline V gene sequence: CDR1 MNHNY, CDR2 SVGAGI (reference sequence). CDR3 length equals 15 residues. CDR3 residues: CASSSPGATNEKLFF. Written as DNA, the CDR3 is TGTGCCAGCAGTTCCCCTGGGGCAACTAATGAAAAACTGTTTTTT.